Only a few counts were recorded for the clone carrying this T cell receptor (beta chain). The data derive from a study of spatial heterogeneity in lung cancer. TCRdb itself ran the 5' RACE reads through MiXCR, one entry per CDR3 protein. Among about 82,000 distinct CDR3 sequences listed, about 12% were seen once. V was trimmed by 9 bases and J by 0 bases, leaving 14 bases between them. Germline lookup yields CDR1 KGHDR and CDR2 SFDVKD. The CDR3 consists of 16 residues. Time point denoted: sample taken at primary tumor resection. TCRs were sequenced from unsorted whole RNA of tumor, nontumor lung or PBMC.

J is TRBJ2-6 and V is TRBV24-1; TRBD2 is a possible D gene (5 bases). This sequence was found in a male donor with early-stage non-small cell lung cancer. Material: PBMCs, obtained at surgery. The CDR3 sequence is CATEPGTSSGANVLTF. The DNA for the CDR3 is TGTGCCACCGAACCAGGCACTAGCTCTGGGGCCAACGTCCTGACTTTC.